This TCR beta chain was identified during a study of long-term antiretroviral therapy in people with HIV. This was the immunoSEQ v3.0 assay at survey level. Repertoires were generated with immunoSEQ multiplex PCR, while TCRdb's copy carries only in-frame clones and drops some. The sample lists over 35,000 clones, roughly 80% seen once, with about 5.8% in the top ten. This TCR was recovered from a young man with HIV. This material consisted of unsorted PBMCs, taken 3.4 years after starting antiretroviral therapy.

The chain's CDR3 is CASSLAVQGAGYEQYF. Written as DNA, the CDR3 is TGTGCCAGCAGCTTGGCCGTGCAGGGGGCAGGTTACGAGCAGTACTTC. V and J are TRBV5-4 and TRBJ2-7; TRBD1 matches 8 bases. After removal of 0 bases from V and 4 bases from J, the junction contained 9 bases not matched to a gene. The germline gives CDR1 SGHNT, CDR2 YYREEE (reference sequence). CDR3 length: 16 residues.